The next 15 T cell receptor beta chains were all read from a single sample in a study of blood T cell repertoires in COVID-19. Sequencing used immunoSEQ multiplex PCR; TCRdb keeps in-frame clones, though not all of them. The data contain under 300,000 clones, 88% of them singletons. The sequenced material came from PBMCs or T cells enriched from blood (not recorded which). These receptors all stem from a woman aged 50 to 65 who had recovered from COVID-19.

The rearrangement uses TRBV11-3 and TRBJ1-1, with D uncertain. From germline, CDR1 is SGHNT and CDR2 YENEEA. The CDR3 has 14 residues. Between the trimmed V and J ends, which lost 5 bases and 1 base, there was a span of 11 bases. CDR3 residues: CASSDRAGNTEAFF. CDR3 coding DNA: TGTGCCAGCAGCGACCGGGCGGGGAACACTGAAGCTTTCTTT.

The rearrangement uses TRBV11-2 and TRBJ2-4; D may be TRBD2 (5 bases). This CDR3 is built from 16 residues. Germline CDR1 reads SGHAT; CDR2 reads FQNNGV. Trimming took 6 bases from V and 1 from J, leaving 16 bases between them. The CDR3 coding sequence is TGTGCCAGCAGAGCAGGTCGGGATGGGGCCAAAAACATTCAGTACTTC. It translates to CASRAGRDGAKNIQYF.

The chain uses TRBV7-2 and TRBJ2-1; TRBD2 matches at 11 bases. Germline V gene data show CDR1 as SGHTA and CDR2 as FQGNSA. CDR3 length: 15 residues. Germline trimming cut 5 bases from V and 6 bases from J; bases unmatched to any gene: 6. The CDR3 sequence is CASSLDLAGGNEQFF. Written as DNA, the CDR3 is TGTGCCAGCAGCCTAGACCTAGCGGGAGGCAATGAGCAGTTCTTC.

This clone was observed a single time. The chain is built from TRBV7-8 and TRBJ1-5, with D tentatively TRBD1 (6 bases). V was pared by 5 bases and J by 0 bases, with 20 bases between. Germline loops: CDR1 SGHVS, CDR2 FQNEAQ. This CDR3 has 18 residues. The chain's CDR3 is CASSGKAATGNSNQPQHF. CDR3 DNA: TGTGCCAGCAGCGGGAAAGCCGCGACAGGAAATAGCAATCAGCCCCAGCATTTT. Drawing the rest from reference TRBV7-8 and TRBJ1-5, the complete variable domain is GAGVSQSPRYKVAKRGQDVALRCDPISGHVSLFWYQQALGQGPEFLTYFQNEAQLDKSGLPSDRFFAERPEGSVSTLKIQRTQQEDSAVYLCASSGKAATGNSNQPQHFGDGTRLSIL.

The chain joins TRBV2 to TRBJ2-7; tentative D call: TRBD1 (5 bases). This CDR3 region has 15 residues. V lost 5 bases to trimming and J lost 2 bases, with 16 bases between them. Per the germline V gene, CDR1 is SNHLY and CDR2 is FYNNEI. The CDR3 DNA is TGTGCCAGCAGTTCTCAGGGCCGAAAAACCTACGAGCAGTACTTC. Protein sequence: CASSSQGRKTYEQYF.

This chain uses TRBV4-3 with TRBJ1-1; D unclear. V lost 3 bases to trimming and J lost 3 bases, with 11 bases between them. Germline V gives CDR1 LGHNA, CDR2 YSLEER. This CDR3 spans 14 amino acids. Here the CDR3 reads CASSQGVGDTEAFF. The CDR3 DNA sequence: TGCGCCAGCAGCCAGGGAGTTGGGGACACTGAAGCTTTCTTT.

The sample holds one count of this clone. The V gene is TRBV4-2, the J gene TRBJ2-3; maybe TRBD2 (6 bases). Per the germline V gene, CDR1 is LGHNA and CDR2 is YNFKEQ. The CDR3 is made up of 14 amino acids. The V end was cut by 4 bases, the J end by 0 bases, with 8 bases between. The CDR3 region is CASSPTSSTDTQYF. CDR3 nucleotide sequence: TGTGCCAGCAGCCCGACTAGTAGCACAGATACGCAGTATTTT.

Of note for this clone: Other DNA sequences in this specimen translate into the identical CDR3. This sequence joins TRBV7-2 and TRBJ1-5; 8 bases agree with TRBD1. Germline CDR1 reads SGHTA; CDR2 reads FQGNSA. The CDR3 totals 15 residues. The ends lost 3 bases at V and 5 bases at J; junction bases unmatched: 6. In nucleotides, the CDR3 is TGTGCCAGCAGCTTGAGACAGGGGTCCTATCAGCCCCAGCATTTT. It translates to CASSLRQGSYQPQHF. The variable domain in full, with the rest retrieved from reference TRBV7-2 and TRBJ1-5, is GAGVSQSPSNKVTEKGKDVELRCDPISGHTALYWYRQSLGQGLEFLIYFQGNSAPDKSGLPSDRFSAERTGGSVSTLTIQRTQQEDSAVYLCASSLRQGSYQPQHFGDGTRLSIL.

V and J are TRBV7-9 and TRBJ1-4; 8 bases line up with TRBD1. The CDR3 spans 17 residues. Losses at the gene ends were 5 bases for V and 5 bases for J; bases not matched to a gene: 13. The germline CDR1 and CDR2 sequences are SEHNR and FQNEAQ (reference sequence). DNA of the CDR3: TGTGCCAGCAGCATCGCATCCGGGACAGGAGAAAATGAAAAACTGTTTTTT. This translates into CASSIASGTGENEKLFF.

The chain uses TRBV28 and TRBJ2-3; D might be TRBD1 (5 bases). CDR1 is MDHEN, CDR2 SYDVKM, per germline. The V and J ends lost 8 bases and 1 base respectively, with 7 bases between them. This CDR3 region has 12 residues. Here the CDR3 reads CASLGGTDTQYF. CDR3 nucleotides: TGTGCCAGCTTAGGGGGCACAGATACGCAGTATTTT.

The V gene is TRBV19, the J gene TRBJ1-2; a possible D gene is TRBD1 (6 bases). Germline-derived CDR1 and CDR2 are LNHDA and SQIVND (reference sequence). The CDR3 is 14 residues long. Trimming removed 4 bases at V and 7 bases at J, with 16 bases between. This chain's CDR3 is CASSTNYRDSGYTF. The CDR3 DNA follows: TGTGCCAGTAGTACCAATTACAGGGATTCTGGCTACACCTTC. The variable domain in full, completed from reference TRBV19 and TRBJ1-2, reads DGGITQSPKYLFRKEGQNVTLSCEQNLNHDAMYWYRQDPGQGLRLIYYSQIVNDFQKGDIAEGYSVSREKKESFPLTVTSAQKNPTAFYLCASSTNYRDSGYTFGSGTRLTVV.

The chain recombines TRBV19 with TRBJ2-1; 9 bases match TRBD2. The CDR3 is 14 amino acids. Germline CDR1 reads LNHDA; CDR2 reads SQIVND (reference sequence). The V and J ends lost 1 base and 8 bases, in that order; junction bases with no gene match: 3. This CDR3 is CASSIGLAGHEQFF. In nucleotides, the CDR3 is TGTGCCAGTAGTATAGGGCTAGCGGGGCATGAGCAGTTCTTC.

The chain carries TRBV5-8 and TRBJ2-7, with D possibly matching TRBD2 (5 bases). The CDR3 has 13 residues. V lost 4 bases and J lost 7, with 15 bases in between. Per the germline V gene, CDR1 is SGHTS and CDR2 is YDEGEE. The CDR3 spells CASSRILRGEQYF. For the CDR3, the DNA is TGTGCCAGCAGCCGGATACTCCGCGGGGAGCAGTACTTC.

This clone was seen more than once but under ten times. The rearrangement joins TRBV4-2 to TRBJ1-2; maybe TRBD1 (6 bases). In germline, CDR1 is LGHNA, CDR2 YNFKEQ. The CDR3 contains 12 residues. Trimming pared 2 bases from V and 8 bases from J, leaving 9 bases between. This CDR3 is CASSQSGEGYTF. The DNA for the CDR3 is TGTGCCAGCAGCCAATCAGGGGAAGGCTACACCTTC.

The chain is built from TRBV5-1 and TRBJ2-7; TRBD2 might be the D (7 bases). The germline V gene encodes CDR1 SGHRS and CDR2 YFSETQ. Trimming removed 0 bases from V and 2 bases from J, with 15 bases in between. CDR3 length: 16 amino acids. For the CDR3, the DNA is TGCGCCAGCAGCTTGGCCAAGGGGGGGCAAACCTACGAGCAGTACTTC. This encodes CASSLAKGGQTYEQYF.